Listed here is a single TCR beta chain. The antigen is not known. Naive CD8 cells lacked CD45RO and underwent positive selection for CCR7, leaving out terminally differentiated effector memory CD45RA+ cells. The data stem from a study of shared clonotypes between healthy human individuals. About the research overall: Per donor, three plates held CD4 naive cells, three held CD4 memory, two held CD8 naive and one held CD8 memory.

This CDR3 contains 16 residues. With V trimmed by 7 bases and J by 5 bases, 9 bases remained unmatched. CDR1 is MNHEY, CDR2 SMNVEV, per germline (reference sequence). Study-wide results and limits: The represented genetic and exposure-history diversity was limited by the small number of donors.

The deep-level immunoSEQ assay was used. Produced via immunoSEQ multiplex PCR; TCRdb's table is partial and in-frame only. This table holds a few hundred thousand clones, 95% found once. The sample consisted of naive CD8+ T cells sorted from blood. The origin of this receptor is a woman in her 30s in good health. The V and J genes are TRBV27 and TRBJ2-3; 13 bases line up with TRBD2. DNA for the CDR3: TGTGCCAGCATCGATAGAGGACTAGCGGGAGTAGATACGCAGTATTTT. Translating it yields CASIDRGLAGVDTQYF.